This TCR beta chain was obtained from a study of blood T cell repertoires in COVID-19. For the study at large: COVID-19 samples from acute and convalescent phases originated in the United States, Italy and Spain. T cells, B-cell-depleted T cells, or PBMCs provided the cDNA or gDNA that served as material.

In the original workflow: Reference gene primer amplification in the assay estimated nucleated cell counts. The assay was immunoSEQ multiplex PCR, and TCRdb's table has in-frame clones only and misses some. V and J calls and clone size are as listed in that table; D and trimming were resolved from the DNA. The sample records roughly 200,000 clones, 86% being singletons. This CDR3 has 17 residues. V shed 4 bases, J shed 2 bases, and the junction held 12 bases outside the gene matches. Germline V CDR1 and CDR2: LGHDT, YNNKEL (reference sequence). The chain combines TRBV3-1 (or the pseudogene TRBV3-2) with TRBJ2-5; 8 bases align to TRBD2. Sequenced: peripheral blood. The clonotype was recovered from a woman aged 25-40 years with active or convalescent COVID-19. This CDR3 is CASSLNERGIGQETQYF. Written as DNA, the CDR3 is TGTGCCAGCAGCCTGAACGAGCGGGGGATCGGGCAAGAGACCCAGTACTTC.